This T cell receptor beta chain was captured by sequencing in a study of cytomegalovirus exposure and HLA in healthy donors. General study results and limits: Presence/absence analysis assumed near-uniform sequencing depth across donors. TCR beta V- and J-gene trimming, according to a later analysis, was linked to a missense DCLRE1C variant. High sensitivity and specificity were reportedly achieved when the classifier diagnosed cytomegalovirus status.

Details on this clone: The antigen is unknown.

In the PCR, 60 Vbeta and 13 Jbeta primers were used. Profiling relied on immunoSEQ multiplex PCR, and the TCRdb table lists in-frame clones only, not all of them. Here the sample spans approximately 170,000 clones, roughly four fifths being singletons. CDR3 length: 13 residues. From germline, CDR1 is SGHTA and CDR2 FQGNSA. Deletions cut 4 bases from V and 4 bases from J, with 11 bases between. The source of this sequence is a man in his forties in good health and CMV-seronegative. Sequenced material: PBMCs. The J gene is TRBJ2-7, the V gene TRBV7-2; maybe TRBD1 (5 bases). The CDR3 protein is CASSSRVGYEQYV. As DNA, the CDR3 is TGTGCCAGCAGCTCCAGGGTCGGATACGAGCAGTACGTC.